Listed here are 26 T cell receptor beta chains from one sample, sequenced in a study of regulatory T cells in long-lasting Graves disease. The time point: persistent/refractory GD, antithyroid drugs over 5 years with positive TRAb. Construction of the TCR library relied on RNA isolated from PBMCs. With iRepertoire HTBI primers and Arm-PCR of CDR3 regions, TCR beta libraries were built. TCRdb reprocessed the multiplex PCR reads with MiXCR, giving one entry per CDR3 protein. Seen here are 400,000 to 500,000 distinct CDR3 sequences, approximately 21% observed once, and the top ten hold around 7%. The sequencing used peripheral blood mononuclear cells (PBMCs), collected when the disease was refractory, from a patient treated with antithyroid drugs. The receptor set was obtained from a female donor with Graves disease.

This clonotype has a count of ten or more. CDR3 bases: TGTGCCATCAGTGATTCCAACAGCGTCGGCTATGGCTACACCTTC. This gives the protein CAISDSNSVGYGYTF. The V call is TRBV10-3, the J call TRBJ1-2; no definite D call. CDR1 is ENHRY, CDR2 SYGVKD, per germline. This CDR3 is 15 amino acids long. Trimming cost V 3 bases and J 4 bases, with 15 bases left between them.

This clonotype has a count of ten or more. This chain joins TRBV6-1 and TRBJ2-2; D may be TRBD1 (5 bases). V was clipped by 3 bases and J by 4 bases, with 6 bases between them. The CDR3 length is 13 residues. Germline V gives CDR1 MNHNS, CDR2 SASEGT. CDR3 sequence (DNA): TGTGCCAGCAGTGACAGGGCCACCGGGGAGCTGTTTTTT. The encoded protein is CASSDRATGELFF.

The rearrangement joins TRBV5-1 to TRBJ2-7; 10 bases fit TRBD2. Germline V gene lookup returns CDR1 SGHRS and CDR2 YFSETQ. The V and J ends lost 0 bases and 1 base, in that order; junction bases with no gene match: 4. The CDR3 sequence is 16 residues long. The CDR3 protein is CASSLDTSGVSYEQYF. CDR3 DNA: TGCGCCAGCAGCTTGGATACTAGCGGGGTTTCCTACGAGCAGTACTTC. Together with reference TRBV5-1 and TRBJ2-7, the CDR3 gives the full variable domain: KAGVTQTPRYLIKTRGQQVTLSCSPISGHRSVSWYQQTPGQGLQFLFEYFSETQRNKGNFPGRFSGRQFSNSRSEMNVSTLELGDSALYLCASSLDTSGVSYEQYFGPGTRLTVT.

This clonotype was found a few times. The rearrangement uses TRBV4-1 and TRBJ1-4, with D possibly TRBD1 on 5 matching bases. Germline CDR1 reads MGHRA; CDR2 reads YSYEKL. The CDR3 covers 14 residues. V shed 4 bases and J shed 10 bases, with 16 bases lying between them. The CDR3 is CASSLPGRGGKLFF. CDR3 DNA: TGCGCCAGCAGCCTCCCCGGCCGGGGCGGAAAACTGTTTTTT.

This clonotype was recorded a few times. This CDR3 is CASSSQTSGRSEQYF. The CDR3 DNA sequence: TGTGCCAGCAGCTCCCAGACTAGCGGGAGGAGTGAGCAGTACTTC. V is TRBV9 and J is TRBJ2-7, with 13 nucleotides matching TRBD2. The germline CDR1 and CDR2 sequences are SGDLS and YYNGEE. Trimming cost V 4 bases and J 7 bases; bases outside gene matches: 8. The CDR3 is made up of 15 amino acids.

CDR3 sequence: CASSQDLLETSGRTYEQYF. The CDR3 region has the DNA TGCGCCAGCAGCCAAGACCTTCTAGAGACTAGCGGGAGAACATACGAGCAGTACTTC. V and J are TRBV4-1 and TRBJ2-7, with 12 nucleotides matching TRBD2. Germline V gene sequence: CDR1 MGHRA, CDR2 YSYEKL. CDR3 length: 19 amino acids. Losses at the gene ends were 0 bases for V and 4 bases for J; bases not matched to a gene: 13.

The CDR3 sequence: CASRRLAGFSYNEQFF. The CDR3 DNA follows: TGTGCCAGCAGAAGACTAGCGGGGTTCTCCTACAATGAGCAGTTCTTC. J is TRBJ2-1 and V is TRBV28; 11 nucleotides match TRBD2. Germline V CDR1 and CDR2: MDHEN, SYDVKM. The CDR3 loop spans 16 amino acids. V was pared by 6 bases and J by 0 bases, with 4 bases of the junction left unmatched.

This clonotype was seen many times. The chain uses TRBV6-1 and TRBJ1-1; D remains ambiguous. The germline V gene has CDR1 MNHNS and CDR2 SASEGT. Between the trimmed V and J ends, which lost 3 bases and 0 bases, there was a span of 8 bases. The CDR3 covers 14 residues. DNA of the CDR3: TGTGCCAGCAGTGATGCAGGAGTGAACACTGAAGCTTTCTTT. Translation gives CASSDAGVNTEAFF.

This rearrangement joins TRBV20-1 to TRBJ2-1; the D is unclear. CDR1 and CDR2 (germline): DFQATT, SNEGSKA (reference sequence). The CDR3 is made up of 11 amino acids. V gave up 3 bases and J gave up 8 bases, with 8 bases separating them. CDR3 DNA sequence: TGCAGTGCTAGCGGTCTACATGAGCAGTTCTTC. It translates to CSASGLHEQFF.

This clonotype was observed many times. The chain joins TRBV28 to TRBJ1-5, with a possible D match to TRBD1 (6 bases). The CDR3 loop spans 12 amino acids. V was trimmed by 7 bases and J by 8 bases, leaving 12 bases between them. Per the germline V gene, CDR1 is MDHEN and CDR2 is SYDVKM. The CDR3 nucleotides read TGTGCCAGCAACCTAGGGGGTGAGCCCCAGCATTTT. It encodes CASNLGGEPQHF. The complete variable domain, with remaining parts taken from reference TRBV28 and TRBJ1-5, reads DVKVTQSSRYLVKRTGEKVFLECVQDMDHENMFWYRQDPGLGLRLIYFSYDVKMKEKGDIPEGYSVSREKKERFSLILESASTNQTSMYLCASNLGGEPQHFGDGTRLSIL.

This clonotype came up many times. The chain has TRBV6-1 and TRBJ1-5; D is undetermined. This CDR3 has 14 residues. CDR1 is MNHNS, CDR2 SASEGT, per germline. The ends were cut back, 2 bases at V and 7 bases at J, with 12 bases in the middle. In nucleotides, the CDR3 is TGTGCCAGCAGTGAAAGGGTTCACGGGCAGCCCCAGCATTTT. Amino acids: CASSERVHGQPQHF.

Of note for this clonotype: A much bigger clone sits one base away, suggesting this may be a read error. This rearrangement joins TRBV28 to TRBJ2-2, with D tentatively TRBD1 (5 bases). Germline V CDR1 and CDR2: MDHEN, SYDVKM. The CDR3 has 14 amino acids. In DNA form, the CDR3 reads TGTGCCGGCAGTTGGGGCCGGGCCGCGGATGTGCTGTTTTTT. Translation gives CAGSWGRAADVLFF.

The chain joins TRBV20-1 to TRBJ2-1; the match to TRBD2 covers 8 bases. The CDR3 covers 15 residues. The germline CDR1 and CDR2 sequences are DFQATT and SNEGSKA (reference sequence). V gave up 0 bases and J gave up 6 bases; unmatched junction bases: 7. The CDR3 here is CSARDYSGRRNEQFF. The CDR3 DNA reads as TGCAGTGCTAGAGATTACAGCGGGAGACGCAATGAGCAGTTCTTC.

V gene TRBV19 combines with J gene TRBJ1-6, with D possibly TRBD1 on 5 matching bases. Germline V gives CDR1 LNHDA, CDR2 SQIVND (reference sequence). V dropped 3 bases and J dropped 9 bases, with 15 bases sitting between them. The CDR3 runs to 15 residues. The CDR3 DNA is TGTGCCAGTAGTATCGGGACCCGTGTTGGTTCACCCCTCCACTTT. This sequence encodes CASSIGTRVGSPLHF.

This chain links TRBV12-3 or TRBV12-4 with TRBJ2-1; D is uncertain. V gave up 6 bases and J gave up 0 bases, with 12 bases separating them. This CDR3 has 15 amino acids. Here the CDR3 reads CASSPTESSYNEQFF. CDR3 coding DNA: TGTGCCAGCAGCCCCACAGAGTCCTCCTACAATGAGCAGTTCTTC.

The chain is built from TRBV7-2 and TRBJ1-5, with unresolved D. The CDR3 is 17 residues long. CDR1 SGHTA and CDR2 FQGNSA come from the germline V gene. Trimming stripped 5 bases from V and 0 bases from J, with 17 bases between. The CDR3 DNA follows: TGTGCCAGCAGCCCCGGTGTAGGGCCTCTTAGCAATCAGCCCCAGCATTTT. Its protein product is CASSPGVGPLSNQPQHF.

In this sample, this clonotype turned up once. The chain's CDR3 is CASSLSWGSYNEQFF. For the CDR3, the DNA is TGTGCCAGCAGTTTGTCGTGGGGCTCCTACAATGAGCAGTTCTTC. The chain joins TRBV28 to TRBJ2-1, with no clear D. The CDR3 runs 15 residues. V dropped 3 bases and J dropped 0 bases, with 9 bases sitting between them. CDR1 is MDHEN, CDR2 SYDVKM, per germline.

This clonotype was counted only a few times. CDR3 in DNA: TGTGCCACCAGCAGAACCCAGGGTATCGGTTCACCCCTCCACTTT. Translating it yields CATSRTQGIGSPLHF. The rearrangement joins TRBV15 to TRBJ1-6, with D possibly being TRBD1 (5 bases). V gave up 2 bases and J gave up 9 bases, with 14 bases separating them. The CDR3 length is 15 residues. The V gene's germline CDR1 is LNHNV and CDR2 YYDKDF (reference sequence).

The chain employs TRBV28 and TRBJ1-1; perhaps TRBD1 as D (5 bases). This CDR3 spans 16 amino acids. Trimming shortened V by 2 bases and J by 0 bases, and 13 bases separated the two germline ends. Germline CDR1 is MDHEN and CDR2 is SYDVKM. The CDR3 bases are TGTGCCAGCAGTTTAGCGTGGGGACTCATGAACACTGAAGCTTTCTTT. Its translation is CASSLAWGLMNTEAFF.

This clonotype was picked up a small number of times. The chain couples TRBV30 to TRBJ1-5; no firm D call. CDR1 and CDR2 (germline): GTSNPN, SVGIG (reference sequence). The CDR3 spans 15 residues. Trimming stripped 2 bases from V and 3 bases from J, with 14 bases between. This CDR3 reads CAWSLGWENNQPQHF. Here the CDR3 DNA reads TGTGCCTGGAGTCTTGGATGGGAAAACAATCAGCCCCAGCATTTT. Full variable domain (remainder filled in from reference TRBV30 and TRBJ1-5): SQTIHQWPATLVQPVGSPLSLECTVEGTSNPNLYWYRQAAGRGLQLLFYSVGIGQISSEVPQNLSASRPQDRQFILSSKKLLLSDSGFYLCAWSLGWENNQPQHFGDGTRLSIL.

This clonotype was detected only a few times. The chain couples TRBV6-1 to TRBJ1-1; a possible D gene is TRBD1 (5 bases). Trimming cost V 6 bases and J 5 bases, with 13 bases left between them. CDR3 size: 13 residues. The germline CDR1 and CDR2 sequences are MNHNS and SASEGT. The chain's CDR3 is CASRAEGRTEAFF. CDR3 nucleotides: TGTGCCAGCAGGGCAGAGGGGCGGACTGAAGCTTTCTTT.

In this sample, this clonotype turned up a few times. This sequence joins TRBV5-1 and TRBJ2-7; 8 bases map to TRBD1. Trimming cost V 5 bases and J 2 bases; bases outside gene matches: 9. The V gene's germline CDR1 is SGHRS and CDR2 YFSETQ. The CDR3 totals 15 residues. For the CDR3, the DNA is TGCGCCAGCAGTCATGGAGGACAGGGCACCTACGAGCAGTACTTC. It translates to CASSHGGQGTYEQYF.

This clonotype was recorded many times. The chain employs TRBV6-1 and TRBJ2-7; 10 bases line up with TRBD2. The V gene's germline CDR1 is MNHNS and CDR2 SASEGT. CDR3 length equals 12 residues. The V segment lost 10 bases and the J segment 2 bases; nucleotides outside the gene matches: 2. The CDR3 DNA reads as TGTGCCACCAGCGGGGGGGCCTACGAGCAGTACTTC. It encodes CATSGGAYEQYF.

This clonotype has more than one count but fewer than ten. The chain couples TRBV5-6 to TRBJ2-4; 9 nucleotides align to TRBD2. J gave up 1 base and V 2 bases, and 13 bases lay outside the gene matches. Germline CDR1 is SGHDT and CDR2 is YYEEEE. CDR3 length: 19 residues. CDR3 region: CASSLTREGWGSAKNIQYF. DNA of the CDR3: TGTGCCAGCAGCTTAACGCGGGAGGGCTGGGGTTCCGCCAAAAACATTCAGTACTTC. The variable domain in full, with the rest retrieved from reference TRBV5-6 and TRBJ2-4, is DAGVTQSPTHLIKTRGQQVTLRCSPKSGHDTVSWYQQALGQGPQFIFQYYEEEERQRGNFPDRFSGHQFPNYSSELNVNALLLGDSALYLCASSLTREGWGSAKNIQYFGAGTRLSVL.

This clonotype has only a few counts. The chain carries TRBV12-3 or TRBV12-4 and TRBJ2-5, with D hard to call. The CDR3 is made up of 13 amino acids. Trimming removed 5 bases at V and 0 bases at J, with 7 bases between. CDR3 residues: CASSPENQETQYF. The CDR3 bases are TGTGCCAGCAGTCCTGAAAACCAAGAGACCCAGTACTTC.

The genes are TRBV27 and TRBJ2-3; D not certain. The CDR3 runs 14 residues. The V end was cut by 2 bases, the J end by 4 bases, with 10 bases between. From germline, CDR1 is MNHEY and CDR2 SMNVEV (reference sequence). CDR3 coding DNA: TGTGCCAGCAGTTTAGATCGCGGCGCAGATACGCAGTATTTT. Its protein product is CASSLDRGADTQYF.